This T cell receptor (beta chain) was captured by sequencing in a study of neurological immune-mediated disorders. One entry per CDR3 protein results from TCRdb running MiXCR on the 5' RACE reads. Of about 14,000 distinct CDR3 sequences listed, more than 9% are singletons. This clonotype was detected many times. The V gene end was trimmed by 2 bases and the J gene end by 6 bases; junction bases not matched to a gene: 3. Germline V gene sequence: CDR1 SGHDT, CDR2 YYEEEE. The length of the CDR3 is 15 residues. The TCR originated in a woman in her thirties or forties in good health. The sample was PBMCs. The chain joins TRBV5-6 to TRBJ1-6; 9 bases align to TRBD1. The CDR3 reads CASSFRQGVNSPLHF. CDR3 nucleotide sequence: TGTGCCAGCAGCTTTCGACAGGGGGTTAATTCACCCCTCCACTTT.